This T cell receptor beta chain was captured in a study of cytomegalovirus exposure and HLA in healthy donors. The wider study: Early on, a data release was issued that held 65 million to 100 million unique TCRs from HLA-typed donors.

PCR was performed using 60 Vbeta and 13 Jbeta primers. Generated by immunoSEQ multiplex PCR, the TCRdb table keeps only in-frame clones and is missing some. This table lists some 62,000 clones. Study findings and constraints: Rare TCR sequences predominated, though certain public TCRs were found in many donors. Sequencing depth roughly uniform across donors was assumed in presence/absence analyses.

Comment on this clone: Its antigen is currently unknown.

The CDR3 totals 13 residues. With 5 bases removed from V and 1 base from J, the gap between germline ends came to 8 bases. CDR1 is KGHSH and CDR2 is LQKENI in the germline V gene. This clonotype originated in a young man in good health and CMV-seropositive. The specimen sequenced was PBMCs. V usage is TRBV18 and J usage is TRBJ1-1, with D possibly matching TRBD1 (5 bases). CDR3: CASSGQGNTEAFF. The CDR3 DNA reads TGTGCCAGCTCAGGGCAGGGGAACACTGAAGCTTTCTTT. Variable domain in full (rest from reference TRBV18 and TRBJ1-1): NAGVMQNPRHLVRRRGQEARLRCSPMKGHSHVYWYRQLPEEGLKFMVYLQKENIIDESGMPKERFSAEFPKEGPSILRIQQVVRGDSAAYFCASSGQGNTEAFFGQGTRLTVV.